This T cell receptor (beta chain) originates from a study of blood T cell repertoires in COVID-19. The data were produced by immunoSEQ multiplex PCR, yet TCRdb's version contains in-frame clones alone and is incomplete. The repertoire holds fewer than 200,000 clones, with almost 85% as singletons. CDR1 is LNHDA and CDR2 is SQIVND in the germline V gene (reference sequence). Trimming shortened V by 5 bases and J by 6 bases, and 20 bases separated the two germline ends. The CDR3 is made up of 15 amino acids. The rearrangement uses TRBV19 and TRBJ2-7, with a weak D call TRBD2 (5 bases). The clonotype was recovered from a man aged 35 to 55 who had recovered from COVID-19. Sequenced sample: peripheral blood. CDR3 coding DNA: TGTGCCAGTAGTCCGGGAATAAGGGTTGGAAGCGAGCAGTACTTC. Amino acid sequence: CASSPGIRVGSEQYF.